The following is a TCR beta chain sequence with its context. Its antigen is unidentified. This CDR3 is 14 amino acids long. CDR1 is SGHVS, CDR2 FNYEAQ, per germline. This sample is part of a study of monozygotic twins with inflammatory bowel disease. TCRdb reanalyzed the 5' RACE reads and collapses them to one entry per CDR3 protein, without DNA. Here the sample table reports about 420,000 distinct CDR3 sequences. Broader study findings: Evidence did not back any single strong signal or clonotype linked to IBD. T cell subtypes were not distinguishable in this analysis.

This TCR was recovered from a human donor with ulcerative colitis or Crohn's disease, or a healthy co-twin of an affected twin (not recorded which). Sequencing used blood. The chain joins TRBV7-6 to TRBJ1-5. The CDR3 sequence is CASSLGRGDQPQHF.